This T cell receptor (beta chain) came from a study of vaccination and CD4 T cells after COVID-19. Study findings and constraints: Spike mono-reactive status applied to 304 of 307 vaccine-specific clones in convalescent patients.

Per the germline V gene, CDR1 is MNHEY and CDR2 is SVGEGT. V shed 8 bases and J shed 1 base, with 11 bases lying between them. The CDR3 has 13 amino acids. Stated treatment: roughly nine-day PBMC culture with coronavirus spike peptide pools or control peptides (ViraFEST assay). It was with 9 to 10 IU/ml IL-2 and roughly 9.1 ug/ml peptide pools that 1.8 million or so PBMCs per well were cultured. The Oncomine TCR Beta short-read assay was applied to DNA of cultured CD4+ T cells. TCRdb redid the calling of the PCR reads with MiXCR, one entry per CDR3 protein. Of about 15,000 distinct CDR3 sequences in the sample, about 55% were seen once. A word on this clonotype: Its antigen remains unidentified.

What was sequenced was CD4+ T cells from blood, cultured in vitro. The receptor comes from a human donor who had recovered from COVID-19. The chain uses TRBV6-2 or TRBV6-3 and TRBJ1-2, with D hard to call. The CDR3 reads CASGEEINYGYTF. CDR3 DNA sequence: TGTGCCAGCGGGGAGGAGATTAACTATGGCTACACCTTC.